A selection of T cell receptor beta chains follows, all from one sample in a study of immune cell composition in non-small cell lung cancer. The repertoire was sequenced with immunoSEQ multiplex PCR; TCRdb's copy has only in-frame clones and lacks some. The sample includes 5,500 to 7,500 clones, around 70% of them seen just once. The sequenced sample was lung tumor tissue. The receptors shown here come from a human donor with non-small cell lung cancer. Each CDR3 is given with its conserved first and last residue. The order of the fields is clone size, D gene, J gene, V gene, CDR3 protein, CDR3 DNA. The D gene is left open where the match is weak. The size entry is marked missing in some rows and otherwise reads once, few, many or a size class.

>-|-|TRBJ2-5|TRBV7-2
CASSSWGLQETQYF
TGTGCCAGCAGCTCCTGGGGACTGCAAGAGACCCAGTACTTC
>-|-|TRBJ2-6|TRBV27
CASREGVGANVLTF
TGTGCCAGCAGGGAAGGGGTTGGGGCCAACGTCCTGACTTTC
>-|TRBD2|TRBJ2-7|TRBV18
CASSPPRGGRDEQYF
TGTGCCAGCTCACCCCCAAGGGGCGGGAGGGACGAGCAGTACTTC
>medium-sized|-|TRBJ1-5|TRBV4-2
CASSQDRRVQPQHF
TGTGCCAGCAGCCAAGATCGCAGGGTCCAGCCCCAGCATTTT
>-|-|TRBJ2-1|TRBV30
CAWARRGAAYNEQFF
TGTGCCTGGGCTCGTAGGGGCGCTGCCTACAATGAGCAGTTCTTC
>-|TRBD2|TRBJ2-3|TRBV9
CASSAIAGVLTDTQYF
TGTGCCAGCAGCGCCATCGCGGGAGTGTTAACAGATACGCAGTATTTT
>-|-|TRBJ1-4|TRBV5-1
CASSLLGRGEKLFF
TGCGCCAGCAGCTTATTAGGGCGGGGGGAAAAACTGTTTTTT
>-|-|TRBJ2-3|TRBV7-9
CASSRTYSTDTQYF
TGTGCCAGCAGCCGGACTTACTCAACAGATACGCAGTATTTT
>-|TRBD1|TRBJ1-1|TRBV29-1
CSVYRGRNTEAFF
TGCAGCGTTTACAGGGGCCGCAACACTGAAGCTTTCTTT
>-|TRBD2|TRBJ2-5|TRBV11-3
CASSSSLAGGQETQYF
TGTGCCAGCAGCTCATCCCTGGCGGGGGGCCAAGAGACCCAGTACTTC
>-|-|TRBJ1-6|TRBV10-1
CASSEDALSPLHF
TGCGCCAGCAGTGAGGATGCGTTGTCACCCCTCCACTTT
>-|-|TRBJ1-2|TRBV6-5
CASSFKRTNYGYTF
TGTGCCAGCAGTTTTAAGCGGACTAACTATGGCTACACCTTC
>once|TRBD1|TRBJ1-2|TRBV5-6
CASSLDTGGRVYPFYGYTF
TGTGCCAGCAGCTTGGATACAGGGGGCCGCGTTTACCCTTTCTATGGCTACACCTTC
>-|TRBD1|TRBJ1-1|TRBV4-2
CASARGGATGGAEAFF
TGTGCCAGCGCTCGGGGGGGCGCGACAGGGGGCGCTGAGGCTTTCTTT
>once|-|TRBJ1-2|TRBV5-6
CASSLLGRENYGYTF
TGTGCCAGCAGCTTGTTAGGGCGGGAGAACTATGGCTACACCTTC
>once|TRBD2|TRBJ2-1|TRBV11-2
CASSLEPAGYPHNEQFF
TGTGCCAGCAGCTTAGAGCCAGCGGGGTACCCTCACAATGAGCAGTTCTTC
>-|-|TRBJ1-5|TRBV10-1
CAGGREVLSNQPQHF
TGCGCCGGAGGCAGGGAGGTTCTTAGCAATCAGCCCCAGCATTTT
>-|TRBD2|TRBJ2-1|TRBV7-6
CASSSHAGEKSSYNEQFF
TGTGCCAGCAGCTCCCACGCGGGGGAAAAGAGCTCCTACAATGAGCAGTTCTTC
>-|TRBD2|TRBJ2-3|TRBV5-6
CASSSSGLAGTDTQYF
TGTGCCAGCAGCTCATCGGGACTAGCGGGCACAGATACGCAGTATTTT
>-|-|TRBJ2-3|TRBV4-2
CASSPLGRGPYTDTQYF
TGTGCCAGCAGCCCCTTGGGGCGGGGTCCTTACACAGATACGCAGTATTTT
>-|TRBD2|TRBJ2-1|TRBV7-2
CASRVGREVYNEQFF
TGTGCCAGCAGGGTAGGGCGGGAGGTTTACAATGAGCAGTTCTTC
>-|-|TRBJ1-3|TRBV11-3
CASSPVGGAHSGNTIYF
TGTGCCAGCAGCCCAGTCGGAGGCGCTCACTCCGGAAACACCATATATTTT
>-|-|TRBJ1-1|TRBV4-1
CASTSPPNTEAFF
TGCGCCAGCACTTCCCCCCCGAACACTGAAGCTTTCTTT
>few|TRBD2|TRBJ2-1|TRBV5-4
CASSRLAGGLDEQFF
TGTGCCAGCAGCCGATTAGCGGGGGGGCTGGATGAGCAGTTCTTC
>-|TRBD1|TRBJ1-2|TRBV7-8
CASSLADRGYGYTF
TGTGCCAGCAGCTTAGCGGACAGGGGCTATGGCTACACCTTC
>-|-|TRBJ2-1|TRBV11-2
CASSPQAASGEQFF
TGTGCCAGCAGCCCCCAGGCAGCCTCAGGTGAGCAGTTCTTC
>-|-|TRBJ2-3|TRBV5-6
CASSLRRGRDTGDTQYF
TGTGCCAGCAGCTTGCGGCGGGGGCGGGACACGGGAGATACGCAGTATTTT
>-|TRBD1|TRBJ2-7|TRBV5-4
CASSERTGGDEQYF
TGTGCCAGCAGCGAAAGGACAGGGGGCGACGAGCAGTACTTC
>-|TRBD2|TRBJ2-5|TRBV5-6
CASRKLAETQYF
TGTGCCAGCAGGAAACTAGCGGAGACCCAGTACTTC